This entry lists 25 T cell receptor beta chains sequenced from one sample in a study of blood T cell repertoires in COVID-19. Using immunoSEQ multiplex PCR, the repertoire was profiled, and TCRdb retains in-frame clones only, with some absent. The sample records 300,000 to 450,000 clones, about 90% being singletons. Specimen: peripheral blood. The receptors here all came from a woman younger than 45 with COVID-19, enrolled during active disease.

V gene TRBV28 combines with J gene TRBJ1-1, with TRBD1 matching over 12 bases. The length of the CDR3 is 15 residues. V shed 6 bases, J shed 8 bases, and the junction held 10 bases outside the gene matches. CDR1 MDHEN and CDR2 SYDVKM come from the germline V gene. CDR3 in DNA: TGTGCCAGCAGCGTGCCGGGACAGGGGGCGTTGGAAGCTTTCTTT. Its protein product is CASSVPGQGALEAFF.

The J gene is TRBJ1-1, the V gene TRBV7-6; D is ambiguous. Germline CDR1 reads SGHVS; CDR2 reads FNYEAQ. This CDR3 is 12 amino acids long. V dropped 0 bases and J dropped 11 bases, with 10 bases sitting between them. In DNA form, the CDR3 reads TGTGCCAGCAGCTTAGCGGGGAGTGAGGCTTTCTTT. It yields the protein CASSLAGSEAFF. The variable domain in full, with the rest retrieved from reference TRBV7-6 and TRBJ1-1, is GAGVSQSPRYKVTKRGQDVALRCDPISGHVSLYWYRQALGQGPEFLTYFNYEAQQDKSGLPNDRFSAERPEGSISTLTIQRTEQRDSAMYRCASSLAGSEAFFGQGTRLTVV.

The V call is TRBV28, the J call TRBJ1-1; D may be TRBD1 (5 bases). CDR1 MDHEN and CDR2 SYDVKM come from the germline V gene. This CDR3 spans 16 amino acids. V was trimmed by 5 bases and J by 7 bases, leaving 23 bases between them. The CDR3 nucleotides read TGTGCCAGCAGTGCGGGGGTCTACAGCCTCGGGGGTGAAGCTTTCTTT. Its translation is CASSAGVYSLGGEAFF.

Written as DNA, the CDR3 is TGTGCCAGCACCCCAGGGGTTGGTCAGCCCCAGCATTTT. Encoded protein: CASTPGVGQPQHF. The V and J genes are TRBV12-3 or TRBV12-4 and TRBJ1-5; D is perhaps TRBD1 (6 bases). The germline V and J ends were trimmed by 7 bases and 6 bases, with 13 bases remaining between them. The CDR3 totals 13 residues.

This clone came up once. The chain combines TRBV7-2 with TRBJ2-1; 10 nucleotides align to TRBD2. V shed 2 bases, J shed 6 bases, and the junction held 7 bases outside the gene matches. Germline V gene lookup returns CDR1 SGHTA and CDR2 FQGNSA. The length of the CDR3 is 16 residues. The CDR3 bases are TGTGCCAGCAGCTTAAGGGCTAGCGGGAGTCGCAATGAGCAGTTCTTC. Amino acids: CASSLRASGSRNEQFF.

This chain connects TRBV21-1 to TRBJ1-1; TRBD1, the D gene given by the table, was not confirmed from the DNA. TRBV21-1 is marked as a pseudogene. This CDR3 is 17 amino acids long. CDR3 DNA sequence: TGTGCCAGCCAATTCCGGGGCACAGGGGATCCGAACACTGAAGCTTTCTTT. Translated, it gives CASQFRGTGDPNTEAFF.

This chain uses TRBV3-1 (or the pseudogene TRBV3-2) with TRBJ1-1; D ambiguous. CDR3 length equals 15 residues. Trimming stripped 4 bases from V and 3 bases from J, with 15 bases between. Germline lookup yields CDR1 LGHDT and CDR2 YNNKEL (reference sequence). In nucleotides, the CDR3 is TGTGCCAGCAGCCGTCATGAGGGCGGATACACTGAAGCTTTCTTT. This encodes CASSRHEGGYTEAFF.

This chain joins TRBV3-1 (or the pseudogene TRBV3-2) and TRBJ1-3, with 9 bases identical to TRBD1. The germline gives CDR1 LGHDT, CDR2 YNNKEL (reference sequence). The CDR3 contains 16 residues. The V segment lost 2 bases and the J segment 4 bases; nucleotides outside the gene matches: 6. The CDR3 sequence: CASSQYRTGDGNTIYF. Written as DNA, the CDR3 is TGTGCCAGCAGCCAATATAGGACAGGGGACGGAAACACCATATATTTT.

The chain employs TRBV19 and TRBJ2-5; 7 nucleotides match TRBD1. V shed 3 bases, J shed 1 base, and the junction held 5 bases outside the gene matches. The CDR3 is made up of 15 amino acids. Germline CDR1 LNHDA, CDR2 SQIVND (reference sequence). CDR3 DNA: TGTGCCAGTAGTATCGGGACAGTGACCCAAGAGACCCAGTACTTC. The encoded protein is CASSIGTVTQETQYF.

A word on this clone: The junction shows a germline mismatch at one end, possibly a read error. The rearrangement links TRBV7-7 to TRBJ2-2; 7 nucleotides match TRBD1. The CDR3 spans 15 residues. CDR1 and CDR2 (germline): SSHAT, FNYEAQ (reference sequence). CDR3 in amino acids: CASSQDAGGTGELFF. The CDR3 DNA follows: TGTGCTAGCAGCCAGGACGCAGGGGGCACCGGGGAGCTGTTTTTT. Based on the CDR3 plus reference TRBV7-7 and TRBJ2-2, the full variable domain is GAGVSQSPRYKVTKRGQDVTLRCDPISSHATLYWYQQALGQGPEFLTYFNYEAQPDKSGLPSDRFSAERPEGSISTLTIQRTEQRDSAMYRCASSQDAGGTGELFFGEGSRLTVL.

This chain joins TRBV2 and TRBJ2-4; TRBD2 agrees at 7 bases. The CDR3 is 13 amino acids. Germline lookup yields CDR1 SNHLY and CDR2 FYNNEI. V dropped 9 bases and J dropped 9; count of bases not matched to a gene: 11. CDR3 protein: CASQVGGRGIQYF. In DNA form, the CDR3 reads TGTGCCAGTCAGGTGGGAGGGAGGGGCATTCAGTACTTC.

The V gene is TRBV25-1, the J gene TRBJ2-3; 10 nucleotides line up with TRBD2. The CDR3 spans 16 residues. Trimming cost V 6 bases and J 5 bases; bases outside gene matches: 11. Germline values: CDR1 MGHDK, CDR2 SYGVNS. CDR3 protein: CASRPIAGGGGDTQYF. The CDR3 DNA sequence: TGTGCCAGCAGGCCCATAGCGGGAGGCGGCGGAGATACGCAGTATTTT.

The chain carries TRBV19 and TRBJ2-1, with 9 bases lining up with TRBD2. V trimming: 1 base; J trimming: 6 bases; junction bases outside the gene matches: 4. Germline CDR1 is LNHDA and CDR2 is SQIVND (reference sequence). CDR3 length equals 15 residues. The CDR3 DNA follows: TGTGCCAGTAGTATAGGGGCGGGAGGGCCCAATGAGCAGTTCTTC. Protein: CASSIGAGGPNEQFF.

The chain couples TRBV2 to TRBJ2-1; 14 nucleotides line up with TRBD2. V gave up 2 bases and J gave up 1 base; unmatched junction bases: 22. The CDR3 consists of 24 residues. The germline V gene encodes CDR1 SNHLY and CDR2 FYNNEI. CDR3 sequence reads: CASSEPRERSGRLAGGLSYNEQFF. Here the CDR3 DNA reads TGTGCCAGCAGTGAACCGCGAGAGAGGTCTGGGAGACTAGCGGGAGGGTTGTCCTACAATGAGCAGTTCTTC.

The gene calls are TRBV19 and TRBJ1-2, with 9 bases fitting TRBD1. The V and J ends lost 5 bases and 4 bases, in that order; junction bases with no gene match: 17. Germline CDR1 and CDR2: LNHDA and SQIVND (reference sequence). CDR3 length: 18 residues. CDR3 protein: CASSAAPGQGRRSYGYTF. In nucleotides, the CDR3 is TGTGCCAGTAGTGCGGCCCCGGGACAGGGAAGGAGGAGCTATGGCTACACCTTC.

This rearrangement joins TRBV15 to TRBJ2-3, with 10 positions matching TRBD2. Per germline, CDR1 LNHNV and CDR2 YYDKDF (reference sequence). The CDR3 extends over 18 amino acids. The V segment lost 8 bases and the J segment 6 bases; nucleotides outside the gene matches: 20. The CDR3 DNA sequence: TGTGCCACCCCCGGACTAGCGGAGATCGTGAGTCGAGGGGATACGCAGTATTTT. Residues: CATPGLAEIVSRGDTQYF.

CDR3 loop: CASSLDVGPQETQYF. Written as DNA, the CDR3 is TGCGCCAGCAGCTTGGACGTTGGCCCACAAGAGACCCAGTACTTC. The chain couples TRBV5-1 to TRBJ2-5; the D is unclear. From germline, CDR1 is SGHRS and CDR2 YFSETQ. This CDR3 contains 15 residues. Trimming shortened V by 0 bases and J by 2 bases, and 11 bases separated the two germline ends.

The chain recombines TRBV25-1 with TRBJ2-1; TRBD1 matches 7 bases. Germline loops: CDR1 MGHDK, CDR2 SYGVNS. V was pared by 4 bases and J by 9 bases, with 9 bases of the junction left unmatched. This CDR3 has 14 amino acids. The CDR3 region has the DNA TGTGCCAGCAGTGCCGAGACAGGGCGGAGTGAGCAGTTCTTC. Protein: CASSAETGRSEQFF.

This chain links TRBV10-3 with TRBJ2-2; D remains ambiguous. The CDR3 runs 13 residues. Germline loops: CDR1 ENHRY, CDR2 SYGVKD. The ends were cut back, 7 bases at V and 5 bases at J, with 11 bases in the middle. DNA for the CDR3: TGTGCCATCAAGCCCGTCTCTACCGGGGAGCTGTTTTTT. The encoded protein is CAIKPVSTGELFF.

At least ten counts were recorded for this clone. The chain couples TRBV9 to TRBJ2-1; 7 bases fit TRBD2. J was trimmed by 5 bases and V by 2 bases; bases with no gene match: 7. The CDR3 extends over 15 amino acids. Per germline, CDR1 SGDLS and CDR2 YYNGEE. CDR3 in amino acids: CASSVGREIDNEQFF. DNA for the CDR3: TGTGCCAGCAGCGTGGGGCGGGAGATCGACAATGAGCAGTTCTTC. Using reference TRBV9 and TRBJ2-1 for the parts outside the CDR3, the full variable domain is DSGVTQTPKHLITATGQRVTLRCSPRSGDLSVYWYQQSLDQGLQFLIQYYNGEERAKGNILERFSAQQFPDLHSELNLSSLELGDSALYFCASSVGREIDNEQFFGPGTRLTVL.

The chain joins TRBV4-1 to TRBJ1-6, with 7 bases fitting TRBD1. Germline lookup yields CDR1 MGHRA and CDR2 YSYEKL. The CDR3 spans 18 residues. J lost 7 bases, V lost 1 base, and 13 bases had no gene match. The CDR3 DNA is TGCGCCAGCAGCCAAGTGCCCCCGAAGGGGACAGCGAATTCACCCCTCCACTTT. Protein: CASSQVPPKGTANSPLHF.

DNA of the CDR3: TGCGCCAGCAGAACAGGGTCGAACACCGGGGAGCTGTTTTTT. This codes for CASRTGSNTGELFF. The chain combines TRBV4-3 with TRBJ2-2, with a weak D call TRBD1 (6 bases). The CDR3 runs 14 residues. V gave up 6 bases and J gave up 0 bases, with 8 bases separating them. The V gene's germline CDR1 is LGHNA and CDR2 YSLEER.

This clone was observed a few times. J is TRBJ2-1 and V is TRBV19; 9 bases line up with TRBD1. The CDR3 loop spans 15 amino acids. Unmatched junction bases numbered 9, after V lost 3 bases and J lost 9 bases. Germline values: CDR1 LNHDA, CDR2 SQIVND (reference sequence). CDR3 coding DNA: TGTGCCAGTAGTATCACCGGGACAGGGATTTTTGAGCAGTTCTTC. Protein product: CASSITGTGIFEQFF.

The rearrangement joins TRBV5-6 to TRBJ2-7; D unresolved. Trimming pared 0 bases from V and 3 bases from J, leaving 10 bases between. Germline lookup yields CDR1 SGHDT and CDR2 YYEEEE. This CDR3 has 14 amino acids. The CDR3 loop is CASSLGSSDYEQYF. In nucleotides, the CDR3 is TGTGCCAGCAGCTTGGGCAGTTCCGACTACGAGCAGTACTTC.

The rearrangement links TRBV6-2 or TRBV6-3 to TRBJ2-7, with a tentative D call TRBD2 (6 bases). Trimming shortened V by 1 base and J by 6 bases, and 7 bases separated the two germline ends. The CDR3 has 12 residues. CDR1 and CDR2 from the germline V gene are MNHEY and SVGEGT. CDR3 amino acids: CASSYWRGEQYF. The CDR3 nucleotides are TGTGCCAGCAGTTACTGGAGGGGCGAGCAGTACTTC.